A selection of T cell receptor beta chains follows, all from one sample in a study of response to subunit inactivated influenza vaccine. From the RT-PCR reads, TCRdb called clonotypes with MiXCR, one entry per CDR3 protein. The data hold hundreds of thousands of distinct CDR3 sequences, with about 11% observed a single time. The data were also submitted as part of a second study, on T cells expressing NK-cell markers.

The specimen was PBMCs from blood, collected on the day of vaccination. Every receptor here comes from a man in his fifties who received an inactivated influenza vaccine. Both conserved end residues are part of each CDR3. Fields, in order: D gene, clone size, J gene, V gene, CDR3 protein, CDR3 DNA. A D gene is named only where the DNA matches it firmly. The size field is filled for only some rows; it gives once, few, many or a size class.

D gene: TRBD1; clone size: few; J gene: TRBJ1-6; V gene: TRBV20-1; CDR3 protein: CSARGTGSLGPPLHF; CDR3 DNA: TGCAGTGCTCGAGGGACAGGGTCCTTGGGGCCACCCCTCCACTTT
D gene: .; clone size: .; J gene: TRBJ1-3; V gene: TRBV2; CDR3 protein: CASSENRNTIYF; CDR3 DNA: TGTGCCAGCAGTGAAAACCGAAACACCATATATTTT
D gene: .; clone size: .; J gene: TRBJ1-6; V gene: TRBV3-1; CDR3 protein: CASSQGQPNSPLHF; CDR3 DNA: TGTGCCAGCAGCCAAGGCCAGCCCAATTCACCCCTCCACTTT
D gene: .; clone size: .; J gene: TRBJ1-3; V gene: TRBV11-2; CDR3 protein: CASRSRPSSGNTIYF; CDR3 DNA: TGTGCCAGCAGGTCCAGGCCTAGCTCTGGAAACACCATATATTTT
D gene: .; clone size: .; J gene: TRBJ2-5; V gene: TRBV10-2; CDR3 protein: CASRPTSWETQYF; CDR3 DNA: TGCGCCAGCAGACCGACTAGTTGGGAGACCCAGTACTTC
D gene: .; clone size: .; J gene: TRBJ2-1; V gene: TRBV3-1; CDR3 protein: CASSQTNLRYNEQFF; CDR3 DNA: TGTGCCAGCAGCCAAACGAACCTCCGTTACAATGAGCAGTTCTTC
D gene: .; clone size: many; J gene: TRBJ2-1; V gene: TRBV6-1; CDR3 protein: CASGRGSSYNEQFF; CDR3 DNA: TGTGCCAGCGGCAGAGGGAGCAGCTACAATGAGCAGTTCTTC
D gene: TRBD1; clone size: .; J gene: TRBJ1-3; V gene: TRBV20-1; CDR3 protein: CSASGTAPGNTIYF; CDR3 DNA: TGCAGTGCTAGTGGGACAGCTCCGGGAAACACCATATATTTT
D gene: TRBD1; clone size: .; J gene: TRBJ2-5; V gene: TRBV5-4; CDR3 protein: CASSMDRAQTQYF; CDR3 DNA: TGTGCCAGCAGCATGGACAGGGCCCAGACCCAGTACTTC
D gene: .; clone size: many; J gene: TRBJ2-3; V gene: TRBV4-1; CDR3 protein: CASSHQDGTQYF; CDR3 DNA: TGCGCCAGCAGCCATCAGGATGGTACGCAGTATTTT
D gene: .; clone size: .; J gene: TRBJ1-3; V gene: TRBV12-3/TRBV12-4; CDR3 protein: CASSWGDTTGNTIYF; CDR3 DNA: TGTGCCAGCAGTTGGGGGGACACAACTGGAAACACCATATATTTT
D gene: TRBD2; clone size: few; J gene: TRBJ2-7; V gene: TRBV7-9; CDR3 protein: CASSSHSGSYEQYF; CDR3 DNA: TGTGCCAGCAGCTCGCATAGCGGGTCCTACGAGCAGTACTTC
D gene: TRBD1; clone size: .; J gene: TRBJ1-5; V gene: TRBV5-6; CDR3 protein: CASSSGGDQPQHF; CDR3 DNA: TGTGCCAGCAGCTCAGGGGGGGATCAGCCCCAGCATTTT
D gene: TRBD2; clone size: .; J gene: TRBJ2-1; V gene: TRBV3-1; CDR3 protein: CASSQTLAGPYNEQFF; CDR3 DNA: TGTGCCAGCAGCCAAACACTAGCGGGGCCTTACAATGAGCAGTTCTTC
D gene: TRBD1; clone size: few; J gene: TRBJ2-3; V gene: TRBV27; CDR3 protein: CASRPGTGSTDTQYF; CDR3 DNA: TGTGCCAGCAGGCCCGGGACAGGGTCCACAGATACGCAGTATTTT
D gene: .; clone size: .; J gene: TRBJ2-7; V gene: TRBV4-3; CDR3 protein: CASSQDGSPDSTYEQYF; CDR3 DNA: TGCGCCAGCAGCCAAGATGGATCCCCGGACTCAACCTACGAGCAGTACTTC
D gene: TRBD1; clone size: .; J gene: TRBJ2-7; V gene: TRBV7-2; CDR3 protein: CASATGSYEQYF; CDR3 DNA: TGTGCCAGCGCGACAGGGTCCTACGAGCAGTACTTC
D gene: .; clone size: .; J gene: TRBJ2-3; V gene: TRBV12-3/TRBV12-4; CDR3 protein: CASSFNTGTDTQYF; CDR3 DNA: TGTGCCAGCAGTTTTAACACAGGCACAGATACGCAGTATTTT
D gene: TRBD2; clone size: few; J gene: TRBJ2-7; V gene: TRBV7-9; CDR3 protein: CASSLWRGGVAEQYF; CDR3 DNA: TGTGCCAGCAGCTTATGGCGGGGGGGTGTAGCCGAGCAGTACTTC
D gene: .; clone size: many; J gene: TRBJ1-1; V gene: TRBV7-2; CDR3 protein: CASSLVGLRNTEAFF; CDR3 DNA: TGTGCCAGCAGCTTAGTTGGCCTCAGGAACACTGAAGCTTTCTTT
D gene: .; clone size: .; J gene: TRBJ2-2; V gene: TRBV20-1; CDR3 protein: CSARSAAGGTGELFF; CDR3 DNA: TGCAGTGCTAGAAGCGCAGCGGGTGGTACCGGGGAGCTGTTTTTT
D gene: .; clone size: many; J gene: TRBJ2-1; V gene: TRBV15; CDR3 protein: CATSIKLVYEQFF; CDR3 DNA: TGTGCCACCAGCATTAAACTAGTCTATGAGCAGTTCTTC
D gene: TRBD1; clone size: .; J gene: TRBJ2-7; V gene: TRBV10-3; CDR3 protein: CAINTDRTGEQYF; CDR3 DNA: TGTGCCATCAATACGGACAGGACGGGAGAGCAGTACTTC